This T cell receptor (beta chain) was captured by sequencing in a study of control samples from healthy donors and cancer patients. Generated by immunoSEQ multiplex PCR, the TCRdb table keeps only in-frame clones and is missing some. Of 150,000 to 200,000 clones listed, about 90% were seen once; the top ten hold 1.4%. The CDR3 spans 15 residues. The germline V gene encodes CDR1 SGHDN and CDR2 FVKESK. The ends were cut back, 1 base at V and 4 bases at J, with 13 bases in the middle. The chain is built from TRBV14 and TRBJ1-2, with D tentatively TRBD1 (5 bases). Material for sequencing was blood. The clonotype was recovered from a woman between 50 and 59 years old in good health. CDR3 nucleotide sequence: TGTGCCAGCAGCCAAGTATTGACAGCAACCTATGGCTACACCTTC. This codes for CASSQVLTATYGYTF.